These T cell receptor beta chains were read from a single sample in a study of beta chain features in type 1 diabetes. The assay was immunoSEQ multiplex PCR, and TCRdb's table has in-frame clones only and misses some. This sample has about 320,000 clones, with about 14% found just once. The sample taken for sequencing was central memory CD4+ T cells from blood. These receptors originate from a man younger than 40 in good health. Each CDR3 is given with its conserved first and last residue. Fields, in order: J gene, V gene, D gene, CDR3 protein. The D gene is left open where the match is weak.

>TRBJ2-2|TRBV25-1|.
CASSPPGSPTGELFF
>TRBJ2-5|TRBV6-7|.
CALVVPIDVQETQYF
>TRBJ2-3|TRBV18|TRBD2
CASSPAGASDTQYF
>TRBJ2-1|TRBV25-1|.
CARISVKGFAEQFF
>TRBJ2-1|TRBV5-1|TRBD2
CASSSTSGSYNEQFF
>TRBJ2-5|TRBV4-2|TRBD2
CASSQVSGTDLMETQYF
>TRBJ1-1|TRBV5-1|.
CASSLRSGDTEAFF
>TRBJ2-5|TRBV6-5|.
CASSYSRWETQYF
>TRBJ1-2|TRBV4-3|TRBD1
CASSLSGQGLGYGYTF
>TRBJ2-1|TRBV11-2|TRBD2
CASSLTGTSGYNEQFF
>TRBJ1-1|TRBV19|.
CASSIDPGPYEAFF
>TRBJ2-1|TRBV7-2|.
CASSLVGTGEKQFF
>TRBJ2-7|TRBV27|TRBD2
CASSFGGSREQYF
>TRBJ2-1|TRBV5-4|.
CASSPDRSNEQFF
>TRBJ1-3|TRBV5-1|.
CASSPDGAVPGNTIYF
>TRBJ2-5|TRBV5-1|.
CASSLGHREETQYF
>TRBJ2-1|TRBV4-1|.
CASSQGEYNEQFF
>TRBJ1-1|TRBV19|TRBD1
CASSTGTAYMNTEAFF